Listed below are T cell receptor beta chains from one sample, sequenced in a study of T cell responses to AZD1222 COVID-19 vaccine. Generated by immunoSEQ multiplex PCR, the TCRdb table keeps only in-frame clones and is missing some. The repertoire includes some 190,000 clones, approximately 90% of them detected once, and about 6.9% sits in the top ten. Sequences were derived from peripheral blood, sampled on day 0 of AZD1222 vaccination. These TCRs come from an adult in good health. CDR3s include the opening cysteine and the closing phenylalanine or tryptophan. D genes are given only for firm matches. The size of a clone is reported for some rows only, either as once, few or many, or as a class for expanded clones.

clone_size j_call d_call v_call cdr3_nt cdr3_aa
- TRBJ1-2 - TRBV15 TGTGCCACCAGCAGAGATACTTGGGGGCAGAACTATGGCTACACCTTC CATSRDTWGQNYGYTF
- TRBJ2-6 - TRBV28 TGTGCCAGCAGGCCACGGGGGGCCAACGTCCTGACTTTC CASRPRGANVLTF
- TRBJ1-5 - TRBV12-5 TGTGCTAGTGGTTTGGGGACAGAAAGGGAAGGGAAGCCCCAGCATTTT CASGLGTEREGKPQHF
once TRBJ2-3 TRBD2 TRBV4-1 TGCGCCAGCAGCCAAGATCTGGGCGGGGGGCCAGATACGCAGTATTTT CASSQDLGGGPDTQYF
few TRBJ1-1 - TRBV7-2 TGTGCCAGCACCGGACAGCCGAACACTGAAGCTTTCTTT CASTGQPNTEAFF
- TRBJ2-1 TRBD1 TRBV6-4 TGTGCCAGCAGTGACAAGGACAGGGGAGCTGAGCAGTTCTTC CASSDKDRGAEQFF
- TRBJ1-6 - TRBV6-2/TRBV6-3 TGTGCCAGCAGTTACGACCAGACCGGACCCCTCCACTTT CASSYDQTGPLHF
- TRBJ2-2 - TRBV27 TGTGCCAGCAGTCCTACAGGGTCCGGGGAGCTGTTTTTT CASSPTGSGELFF
few TRBJ1-1 - TRBV30 TGTGCCTGGAGTGTCACCGGGACTGGAGCTTTCTTT CAWSVTGTGAFF
- TRBJ1-1 TRBD1 TRBV19 TGTGCCAGTAACCCAACAGGGGACACTGAAGCTTTCTTT CASNPTGDTEAFF
- TRBJ2-3 TRBD1 TRBV2 TGTGCCAGCAGTGCACAGGGGGCAACAGATACGCAGTATTTT CASSAQGATDTQYF
- TRBJ1-6 TRBD1 TRBV18 TGTGCCAGCTCACCGGCGGGGACAGGGCTGAATTCACCCCTCCACTTT CASSPAGTGLNSPLHF
- TRBJ2-7 TRBD2 TRBV13 TGTGCCAGCAGCAGGACTAGCGGTTCCTTCTTCGAGCAGTACTTC CASSRTSGSFFEQYF
- TRBJ2-1 - TRBV27 TGTGCCAGCAGTCCCGGGATCCGGCGGGACAATGAGCAGTTCTTC CASSPGIRRDNEQFF
- TRBJ2-7 - TRBV4-1 TGCGCCAGCAGCCAAGATTCCGGGGGACTCGCCTACGAGCAGTACTTC CASSQDSGGLAYEQYF
- TRBJ2-3 - TRBV11-1 TGTGCATCGTCGGGGGACCACACAGATACGCAGTATTTT CASSGDHTDTQYF
once TRBJ1-6 - TRBV6-5 TGTGCCAGCGTTTTGGACCCCCGGACGACTTCACCCCTCCACTTT CASVLDPRTTSPLHF
- TRBJ2-5 - TRBV5-1 TGCGCCAGCAGTGGAGGCTTCGGGGGAGGCCAAGAGACCCAGTACTTC CASSGGFGGGQETQYF
once TRBJ1-4 - TRBV7-9 TGTGCCAGCAGCCCACCCCATGGAGAGGGAGAAAATGAAAAACTGTTTTTT CASSPPHGEGENEKLFF
once TRBJ2-5 - TRBV12-5 TGTGCTAGTGGTTTGGGACCAATGGAGGACCAAGAGACCCAGTACTTC CASGLGPMEDQETQYF
- TRBJ1-5 - TRBV6-2/TRBV6-3 TGTGCCAGCAGTTACACCGTGTGGCAGGGAAGCGGGGGCAATCAGCCCCAGCATTTT CASSYTVWQGSGGNQPQHF
- TRBJ2-1 - TRBV4-3 TGCGCCAGCAGCCAAGGGGACCGAAGAAGGGGGGCTTTTGATGAGCAGTTCTTC CASSQGDRRRGAFDEQFF
- TRBJ1-1 TRBD1 TRBV4-3 TGCGCCAGCAGCCAAGAGGGACAGACCAACACTGAAGCTTTCTTT CASSQEGQTNTEAFF
- TRBJ1-1 TRBD1 TRBV19 TGTGCCAGTAGTAGGACAGGGCGTTCTACTGAAGCTTTCTTT CASSRTGRSTEAFF
- TRBJ1-5 - TRBV6-1 TGTGCCAGCAGTGAATACGGCAGCCCGCGAAATCAGCCCCAGCATTTT CASSEYGSPRNQPQHF
- TRBJ1-5 - TRBV5-1 TGCGCCAGCAGCTTGGGACTCGAGAATCAGCCCCAGCATTTT CASSLGLENQPQHF
- TRBJ2-5 - TRBV18 TGTGCCAGCTCACCCGGGAACCAAGAGACCCAGTACTTC CASSPGNQETQYF
few TRBJ2-5 - TRBV7-8 TGTGCCAGCAGCGGACCCGCGCGGGAGACCCAGTACTTC CASSGPARETQYF
- TRBJ2-3 - TRBV10-3 TGTGCCATCAGTGAGGGCTGGGCAGGGGAGTTCACAGATACGCAGTATTTT CAISEGWAGEFTDTQYF
- TRBJ2-1 TRBD1 TRBV11-3 TGTGCCAGCAGCTTAGGTACCGGGACAGGCGATGAGCAGTTCTTC CASSLGTGTGDEQFF
- TRBJ2-4 - TRBV6-6 TGTGCCAGCAGTGTGGACACTTCACAGTACTTC CASSVDTSQYF
- TRBJ2-3 - TRBV7-9 TGTGCCAGCAGCCATGGGGTTAATACGCAGTATTTT CASSHGVNTQYF
- TRBJ2-7 - TRBV10-3 TGTGCCATCAGTGATGGGGCTCACGAGCAGTACTTC CAISDGAHEQYF
- TRBJ1-2 TRBD1 TRBV14 TGTGCCAGCAGCCAAATGGGACAGGGGTATGGCTACACCTTC CASSQMGQGYGYTF
- TRBJ1-2 - TRBV15 TGTGCCACCAGCAGAGACTGGGGGTCGGGTAACTATGGCTACACCTTC CATSRDWGSGNYGYTF
once TRBJ2-3 TRBD2 TRBV7-9 TGTGCCAGCAGCTCTACTAGCGGGGGTGATACGCAGTATTTT CASSSTSGGDTQYF
- TRBJ2-7 - TRBV18 TGTGCCAGCTCACCACCGGATGAGGGCGAGCAGTACTTC CASSPPDEGEQYF
- TRBJ2-2 TRBD2 TRBV19 TGTGCCAGTAGCCCCGGGGGGGGGTGGAACACCGGGGAGCTGTTTTTT CASSPGGGWNTGELFF
few TRBJ2-7 - TRBV28 TGTGCCAGCAGTTTCGGGGGTCGCGAGCAGTACTTC CASSFGGREQYF
- TRBJ2-7 - TRBV4-2 TGTGCCAGCAGCCCCGAATGGGGGTCTGGCTACGAGCAGTACTTC CASSPEWGSGYEQYF
- TRBJ1-2 TRBD1 TRBV2 TGTGCCAGCACCCGGGACAGGGGAAACTATGGCTACACCTTC CASTRDRGNYGYTF
- TRBJ1-5 - TRBV30 TGTGCCTGGAGTTCCGCTACCCTCAATCAGCCCCAGCATTTT CAWSSATLNQPQHF